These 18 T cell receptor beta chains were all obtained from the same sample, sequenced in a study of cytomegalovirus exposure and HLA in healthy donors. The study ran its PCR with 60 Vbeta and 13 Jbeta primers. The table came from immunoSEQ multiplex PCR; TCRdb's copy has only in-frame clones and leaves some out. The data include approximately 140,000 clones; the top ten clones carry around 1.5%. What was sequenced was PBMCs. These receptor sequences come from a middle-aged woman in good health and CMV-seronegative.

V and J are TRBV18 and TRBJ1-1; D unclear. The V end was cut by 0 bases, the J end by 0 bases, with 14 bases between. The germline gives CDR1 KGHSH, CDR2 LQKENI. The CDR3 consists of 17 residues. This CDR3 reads CASSPPAGYSMNTEAFF. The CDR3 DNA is TGTGCCAGCTCACCACCGGCCGGGTATTCGATGAACACTGAAGCTTTCTTT.

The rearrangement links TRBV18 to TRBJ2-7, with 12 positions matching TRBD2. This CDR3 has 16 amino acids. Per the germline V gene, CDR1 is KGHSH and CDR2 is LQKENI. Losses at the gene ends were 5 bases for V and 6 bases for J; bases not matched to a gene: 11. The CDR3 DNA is TGTGCCAGCTCAACGACTAGCGGGGGCCCGGGGTTCGAGCAGTACTTC. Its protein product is CASSTTSGGPGFEQYF.

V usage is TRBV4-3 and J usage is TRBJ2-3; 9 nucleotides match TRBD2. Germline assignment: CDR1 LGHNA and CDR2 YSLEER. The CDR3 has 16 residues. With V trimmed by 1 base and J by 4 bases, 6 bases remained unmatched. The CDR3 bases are TGCGCCAGCAGCCAAGCCAGCGGGGGGCGTGCAGATACGCAGTATTTT. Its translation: CASSQASGGRADTQYF.

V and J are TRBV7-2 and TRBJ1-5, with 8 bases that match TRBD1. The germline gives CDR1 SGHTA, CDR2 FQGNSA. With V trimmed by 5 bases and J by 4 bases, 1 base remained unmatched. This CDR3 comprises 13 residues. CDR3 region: CASSRTGNQPQHF. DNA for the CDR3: TGTGCCAGCAGCCGGACAGGGAATCAGCCCCAGCATTTT. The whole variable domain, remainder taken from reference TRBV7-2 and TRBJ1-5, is GAGVSQSPSNKVTEKGKDVELRCDPISGHTALYWYRQSLGQGLEFLIYFQGNSAPDKSGLPSDRFSAERTGGSVSTLTIQRTQQEDSAVYLCASSRTGNQPQHFGDGTRLSIL.

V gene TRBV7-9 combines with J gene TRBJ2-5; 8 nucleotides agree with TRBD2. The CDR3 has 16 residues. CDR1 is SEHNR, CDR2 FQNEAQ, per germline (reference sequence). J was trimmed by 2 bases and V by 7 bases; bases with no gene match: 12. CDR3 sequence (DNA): TGTGCCAGCATCCCCTGGGCGGGGGGTTCTCAAGAGACCCAGTACTTC. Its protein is CASIPWAGGSQETQYF.

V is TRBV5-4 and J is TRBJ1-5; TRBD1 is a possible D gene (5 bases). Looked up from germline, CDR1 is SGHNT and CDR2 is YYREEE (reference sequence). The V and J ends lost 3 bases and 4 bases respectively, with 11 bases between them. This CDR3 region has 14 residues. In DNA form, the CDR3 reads TGTGCCAGCAGCTCATCGGGGGATAATCAGCCCCAGCATTTT. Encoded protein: CASSSSGDNQPQHF.

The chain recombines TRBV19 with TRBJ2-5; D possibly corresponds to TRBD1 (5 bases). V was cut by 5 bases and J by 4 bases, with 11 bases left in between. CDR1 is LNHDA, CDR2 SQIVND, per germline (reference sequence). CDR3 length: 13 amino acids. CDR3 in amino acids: CASSSGMLETQYF. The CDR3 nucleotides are TGTGCCAGTAGTTCAGGGATGTTAGAGACCCAGTACTTC.

CDR3 sequence: CASGLSGGPQETQYF. The DNA of the CDR3 is TGTGCCAGCGGATTGAGCGGGGGGCCTCAAGAGACCCAGTACTTC. The chain recombines TRBV7-3 with TRBJ2-5; 9 nucleotides align to TRBD2. CDR1 is SGHTA and CDR2 is FQGTGA in the germline V gene. This CDR3 has 15 amino acids. Trimming at V came to 8 bases and at J to 2 bases, leaving 9 bases not matched to a gene.

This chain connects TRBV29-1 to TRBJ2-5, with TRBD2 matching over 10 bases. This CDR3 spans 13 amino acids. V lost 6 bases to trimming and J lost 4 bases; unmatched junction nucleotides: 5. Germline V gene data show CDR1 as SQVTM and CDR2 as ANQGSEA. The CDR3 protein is CSVRAGGAETQYF. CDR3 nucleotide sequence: TGCAGCGTGCGAGCGGGGGGGGCAGAGACCCAGTACTTC.

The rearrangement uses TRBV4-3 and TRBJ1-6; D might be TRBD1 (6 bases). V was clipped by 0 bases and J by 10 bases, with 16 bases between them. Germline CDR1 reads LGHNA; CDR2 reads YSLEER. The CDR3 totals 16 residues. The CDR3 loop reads CASSQDLTGMGSPLHF. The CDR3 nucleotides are TGCGCCAGCAGCCAAGATTTAACAGGGATGGGGTCACCCCTCCACTTT.

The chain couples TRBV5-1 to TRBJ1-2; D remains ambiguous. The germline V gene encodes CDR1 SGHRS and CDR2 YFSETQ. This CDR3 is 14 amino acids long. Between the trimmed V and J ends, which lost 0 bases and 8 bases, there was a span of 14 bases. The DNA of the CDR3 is TGCGCCAGCAGCTTGGAAGCCCCGTCGGGGGGCTACACCTTC. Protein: CASSLEAPSGGYTF.

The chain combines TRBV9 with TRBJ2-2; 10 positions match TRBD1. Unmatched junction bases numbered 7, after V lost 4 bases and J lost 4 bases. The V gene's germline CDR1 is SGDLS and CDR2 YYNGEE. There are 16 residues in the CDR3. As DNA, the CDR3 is TGTGCCAGCAGCTCCCGGGACAGGGGAGGCACCGGGGAGCTGTTTTTT. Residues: CASSSRDRGGTGELFF.

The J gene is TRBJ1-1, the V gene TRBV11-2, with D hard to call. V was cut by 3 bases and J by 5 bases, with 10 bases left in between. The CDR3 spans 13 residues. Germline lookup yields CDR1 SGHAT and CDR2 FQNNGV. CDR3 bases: TGTGCCAGCAGCTTCGCGGGTAATACTGAAGCTTTCTTT. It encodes CASSFAGNTEAFF.

CDR3: CASSLPGVDRGNSPLHF. Written as DNA, the CDR3 is TGTGCCAGCAGTTTACCTGGGGTTGACAGGGGAAATTCACCCCTCCACTTT. This rearrangement joins TRBV28 to TRBJ1-6; 8 nucleotides agree with TRBD1. J gave up 7 bases and V 2 bases, and 10 bases lay outside the gene matches. Germline-derived CDR1 and CDR2 are MDHEN and SYDVKM. The CDR3 contains 17 residues.

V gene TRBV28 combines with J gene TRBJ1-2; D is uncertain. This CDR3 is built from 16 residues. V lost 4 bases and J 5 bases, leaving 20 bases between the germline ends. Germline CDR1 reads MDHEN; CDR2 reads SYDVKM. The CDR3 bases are TGTGCCAGCAGTTCATATTCGCCCGTCCGCCTATATGGCTACACCTTC. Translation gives CASSSYSPVRLYGYTF.

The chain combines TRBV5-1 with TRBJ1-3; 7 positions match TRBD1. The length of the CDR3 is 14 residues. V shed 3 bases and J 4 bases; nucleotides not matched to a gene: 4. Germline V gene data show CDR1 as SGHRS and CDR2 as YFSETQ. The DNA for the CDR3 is TGCGCCAGCAGCTCGCCGGGACAGGGAAACACCATATATTTT. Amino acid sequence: CASSSPGQGNTIYF. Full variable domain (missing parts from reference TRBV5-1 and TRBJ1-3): KAGVTQTPRYLIKTRGQQVTLSCSPISGHRSVSWYQQTPGQGLQFLFEYFSETQRNKGNFPGRFSGRQFSNSRSEMNVSTLELGDSALYLCASSSPGQGNTIYFGEGSWLTVV.

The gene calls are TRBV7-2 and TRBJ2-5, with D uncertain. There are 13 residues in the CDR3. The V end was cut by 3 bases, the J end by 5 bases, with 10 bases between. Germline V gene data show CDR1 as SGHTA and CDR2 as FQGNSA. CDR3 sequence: CASSLWARETQYF. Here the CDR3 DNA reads TGTGCCAGCAGCTTGTGGGCCCGCGAGACCCAGTACTTC.

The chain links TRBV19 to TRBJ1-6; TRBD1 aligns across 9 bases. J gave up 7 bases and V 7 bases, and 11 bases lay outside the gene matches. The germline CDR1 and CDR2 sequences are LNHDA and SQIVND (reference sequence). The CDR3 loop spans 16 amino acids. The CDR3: CASNPRGQGGNSPLHF. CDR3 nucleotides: TGTGCCAGTAATCCGCGGGGACAGGGTGGGAATTCACCCCTCCACTTT.